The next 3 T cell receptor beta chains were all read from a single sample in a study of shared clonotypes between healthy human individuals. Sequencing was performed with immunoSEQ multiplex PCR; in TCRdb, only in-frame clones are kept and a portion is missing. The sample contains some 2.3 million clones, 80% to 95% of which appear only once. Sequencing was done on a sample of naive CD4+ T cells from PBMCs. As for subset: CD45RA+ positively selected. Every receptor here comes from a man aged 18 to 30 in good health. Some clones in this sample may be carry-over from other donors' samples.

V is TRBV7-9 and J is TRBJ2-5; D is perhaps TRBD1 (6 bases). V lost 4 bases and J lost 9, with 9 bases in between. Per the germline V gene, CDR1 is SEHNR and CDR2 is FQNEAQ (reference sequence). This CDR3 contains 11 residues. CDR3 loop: CASSSGVAQYF. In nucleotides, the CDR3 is TGTGCCAGCAGCTCAGGGGTAGCCCAGTACTTC.

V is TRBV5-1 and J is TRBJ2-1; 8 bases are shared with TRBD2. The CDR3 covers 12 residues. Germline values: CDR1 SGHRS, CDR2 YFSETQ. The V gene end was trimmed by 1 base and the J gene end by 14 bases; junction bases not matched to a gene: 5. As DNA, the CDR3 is TGCGCCAGCAGCTTGCCGGGAGGGCCTGAGTTCTTC. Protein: CASSLPGGPEFF.

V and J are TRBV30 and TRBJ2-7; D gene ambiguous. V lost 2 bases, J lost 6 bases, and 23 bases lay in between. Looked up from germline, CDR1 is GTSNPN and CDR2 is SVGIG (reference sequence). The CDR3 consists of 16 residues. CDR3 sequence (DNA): TGTGCCTGGAGTCCGGCCCGGCCGAGACGGTCTGCCGAGCAGTACTTC. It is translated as CAWSPARPRRSAEQYF.